These 21 T cell receptor beta chains came from one sample sequenced in a study of lymphopenia after photon versus proton radiotherapy. TCRdb keeps only in-frame clones here, not all; method: immunoSEQ multiplex PCR. The sample records 150,000 to 200,000 clones, about 85% being singletons. The sample was peripheral blood, taken from a patient treated with photon-based radiotherapy. The receptors stem from a man aged 45-60 years with gastric cancer.

This chain uses TRBV6-6 with TRBJ2-5; D ambiguous. This CDR3 has 14 amino acids. Germline V gene sequence: CDR1 MNHNY, CDR2 SVGAGI (reference sequence). The V and J ends lost 2 bases and 2 bases respectively, with 9 bases between them. The CDR3 bases are TGTGCCAGCAGTTACCATGGCGTTCAAGAGACCCAGTACTTC. This translates into CASSYHGVQETQYF.

The chain employs TRBV9 and TRBJ2-1; D tentatively reads TRBD1 or TRBD2 (5 bases each). This CDR3 spans 14 amino acids. Germline assignment: CDR1 SGDLS and CDR2 YYNGEE. V gave up 3 bases and J gave up 5 bases, with 12 bases separating them. Here the CDR3 reads CASSGGVRDNEQFF. CDR3 sequence (DNA): TGTGCCAGCAGCGGAGGGGTGCGGGACAATGAGCAGTTCTTC.

The V and J genes are TRBV15 and TRBJ2-2, with D tentatively TRBD2 (5 bases). Germline CDR1 is LNHNV and CDR2 is YYDKDF (reference sequence). The CDR3 covers 17 residues. V was pared by 0 bases and J by 2 bases, with 13 bases between. CDR3 loop: CATSREPPRGNTGELFF. The CDR3 bases are TGTGCCACCAGCAGAGAACCCCCCCGGGGTAACACCGGGGAGCTGTTTTTT.

Only one count was recorded for this clone. The V call is TRBV11-2, the J call TRBJ2-7; 7 bases fit TRBD1. J lost 3 bases, V lost 5 bases, and 4 bases had no gene match. Germline CDR1 SGHAT, CDR2 FQNNGV. The CDR3 loop spans 13 amino acids. The CDR3 spells CASSQGVLYEQYF. Written as DNA, the CDR3 is TGTGCCAGCAGCCAGGGGGTTCTCTACGAGCAGTACTTC.

This chain links TRBV27 with TRBJ2-1, with 9 bases identical to TRBD2. The CDR3 contains 17 residues. Germline V gene sequence: CDR1 MNHEY, CDR2 SMNVEV (reference sequence). V shed 0 bases, J shed 6 bases, and the junction held 9 bases outside the gene matches. The CDR3 spells CASSLSYVAGVVNEQFF. The CDR3 region has the DNA TGTGCCAGCAGTTTATCTTATGTAGCGGGAGTCGTCAATGAGCAGTTCTTC.

The chain uses TRBV25-1 and TRBJ1-1; TRBD1 matches 9 bases. Looked up from germline, CDR1 is MGHDK and CDR2 is SYGVNS. The length of the CDR3 is 13 residues. Unmatched junction bases numbered 9, after V lost 7 bases and J lost 9 bases. The CDR3 DNA follows: TGTGCCAGCACCCCTCCCGGGACAGGGAAAGCTTTCTTT. Protein product: CASTPPGTGKAFF.

This sequence joins TRBV5-4 and TRBJ2-3; TRBD2 aligns across 7 bases. CDR1 is SGHNT and CDR2 is YYREEE in the germline V gene (reference sequence). CDR3 length: 15 residues. Trimming removed 0 bases from V and 1 base from J; junction bases left unmatched: 2. CDR3 region: CASSLGTRGTDTQYF. Written as DNA, the CDR3 is TGTGCCAGCAGCTTGGGGACTAGAGGCACAGATACGCAGTATTTT.

The gene calls are TRBV19 and TRBJ2-3; 9 bases fit TRBD2. V shed 6 bases and J 4 bases; nucleotides not matched to a gene: 5. The V gene's germline CDR1 is LNHDA and CDR2 SQIVND (reference sequence). The CDR3 covers 14 residues. The CDR3, as DNA: TGTGCCAGTAGACTGACTAGCGGCTCAGATACGCAGTATTTT. This gives the protein CASRLTSGSDTQYF.

This sequence joins TRBV18 and TRBJ2-7; tentatively, D is TRBD1 (6 bases). The CDR3 is 12 amino acids. Per germline, CDR1 KGHSH and CDR2 LQKENI. The V end lost 3 bases, the J end lost 5 bases, and 8 bases lay between the germline ends. CDR3 sequence: CASSPNRDEQYF. The CDR3 region has the DNA TGTGCCAGCTCACCGAACAGGGACGAGCAGTACTTC.

The chain joins TRBV19 to TRBJ1-5; D gene ambiguous. Trimming removed 2 bases from V and 6 bases from J, with 11 bases in between. CDR1 is LNHDA and CDR2 is SQIVND in the germline V gene (reference sequence). The CDR3 is 14 residues long. CDR3 in DNA: TGTGCCAGTAGTATACTCTCCGGAGCTCAGCCCCAGCATTTT. Its protein product is CASSILSGAQPQHF.

The chain links TRBV6-4 to TRBJ2-3; no clear D. V was pared by 4 bases and J by 0 bases, with 14 bases between. CDR3 size: 16 residues. Germline-derived CDR1 and CDR2 are MRHNA and SNTAGT. The CDR3 reads CASSATMTSSTDTQYF. CDR3 sequence (DNA): TGTGCCAGCAGTGCTACTATGACGAGTAGCACAGATACGCAGTATTTT.

The chain recombines TRBV4-1 with TRBJ2-5; 8 bases are shared with TRBD1. V lost 3 bases, J lost 5 bases, and 14 bases stayed unmatched. Germline values: CDR1 MGHRA, CDR2 YSYEKL. CDR3 size: 17 residues. The CDR3 DNA reads TGCGCCAGCAGCCATGCTATCAGGACAGGGCGAGAGGAGACCCAGTACTTC. Its translation is CASSHAIRTGREETQYF.

The chain links TRBV15 to TRBJ2-2; 14 positions agree with TRBD2. Germline CDR1 is LNHNV and CDR2 is YYDKDF (reference sequence). V lost 0 bases and J lost 5; bases outside the gene matches: 5. The CDR3 is 18 amino acids. The CDR3 sequence: CATSREGLAGVGTGELFF. DNA for the CDR3: TGTGCCACCAGCAGAGAGGGACTAGCGGGAGTAGGTACCGGGGAGCTGTTTTTT.

The chain links TRBV9 to TRBJ2-3; D may match TRBD1 or TRBD2 (5 bases each). V was shortened by 0 bases and J by 3 bases, with 11 bases between the two germline ends. CDR3 length: 15 residues. Germline CDR1 reads SGDLS; CDR2 reads YYNGEE. For the CDR3, the DNA is TGTGCCAGCAGCGTAGGGGACCGTGAGACAGATACGCAGTATTTT. Translating it yields CASSVGDRETDTQYF.

The chain joins TRBV4-2 to TRBJ2-1; D is ambiguous. V lost 0 bases to trimming and J lost 3 bases, with 3 bases between them. CDR3 length: 13 amino acids. Looked up from germline, CDR1 is LGHNA and CDR2 is YNFKEQ. CDR3 sequence: CASSQEIYNEQFF. CDR3 nucleotides: TGTGCCAGCAGCCAAGAGATCTACAATGAGCAGTTCTTC.

The chain links TRBV6-5 to TRBJ1-1; 7 bases are shared with TRBD1. The CDR3 covers 15 residues. Germline V lookup: CDR1 MNHEY, CDR2 SVGAGI. The trim removed 5 bases at V and 1 base at J, leaving 7 bases unmatched. The CDR3 spells CASSSPGQPNTEAFF. In DNA, the CDR3 is TGTGCCAGCAGTAGCCCGGGACAGCCGAACACTGAAGCTTTCTTT.

The rearrangement uses TRBV6-5 and TRBJ2-2, with 7 bases that match TRBD1. Trimming at V came to 6 bases and at J to 1 base, leaving 2 bases not matched to a gene. Per the germline V gene, CDR1 is MNHEY and CDR2 is SVGAGI. The CDR3 length is 14 residues. CDR3 sequence reads: CASRRTGNTGELFF. The CDR3 region has the DNA TGTGCCAGCAGAAGGACAGGGAACACCGGGGAGCTGTTTTTT.

The V gene is TRBV19, the J gene TRBJ2-5; maybe TRBD1 (5 bases). Trimming pared 5 bases from V and 5 bases from J, leaving 15 bases between. The CDR3 contains 14 residues. Germline-derived CDR1 and CDR2 are LNHDA and SQIVND (reference sequence). The CDR3 region is CASSSRAPGETQYF. The CDR3, as DNA: TGTGCCAGTAGTTCCAGGGCCCCCGGGGAGACCCAGTACTTC.

V and J are TRBV5-4 and TRBJ1-4; a weak D match, TRBD1 (5 bases). Trimming removed 2 bases at V and 7 bases at J, with 15 bases between. The V gene's germline CDR1 is SGHNT and CDR2 YYREEE (reference sequence). The CDR3 sequence is 15 residues long. The CDR3: CASSFRTPQGEKLFF. The CDR3 nucleotides are TGTGCCAGCAGCTTCCGGACACCCCAAGGTGAAAAACTGTTTTTT.

V and J are TRBV4-1 and TRBJ2-3; D is undetermined. The CDR3 spans 14 residues. The germline V and J ends were trimmed by 1 base and 3 bases, with 8 bases remaining between them. Germline assignment: CDR1 MGHRA and CDR2 YSYEKL. CDR3 protein: CASSQVAVTDTQYF. CDR3 nucleotides: TGCGCCAGCAGCCAAGTGGCCGTTACAGATACGCAGTATTTT.

This clone was recorded a few times. The V and J genes are TRBV6-6 and TRBJ2-2; D is unclear. V dropped 8 bases and J dropped 5 bases, with 3 bases sitting between them. CDR3 length equals 10 residues. Looked up from germline, CDR1 is MNHNY and CDR2 is SVGAGI (reference sequence). CDR3 sequence (DNA): TGTGCCAGCGCTACCGGGGAGCTGTTTTTT. It is translated as CASATGELFF.